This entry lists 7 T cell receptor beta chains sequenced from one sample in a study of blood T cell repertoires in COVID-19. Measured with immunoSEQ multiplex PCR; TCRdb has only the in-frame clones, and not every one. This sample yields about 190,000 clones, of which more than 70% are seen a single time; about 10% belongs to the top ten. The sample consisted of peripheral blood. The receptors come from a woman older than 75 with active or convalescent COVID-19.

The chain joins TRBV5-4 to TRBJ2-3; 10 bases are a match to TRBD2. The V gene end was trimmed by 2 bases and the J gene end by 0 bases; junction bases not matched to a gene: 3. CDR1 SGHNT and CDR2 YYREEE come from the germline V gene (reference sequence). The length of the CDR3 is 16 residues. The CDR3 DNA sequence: TGTGCCAGCAGCTTCAAGACTAGCGGGAGCACAGATACGCAGTATTTT. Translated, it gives CASSFKTSGSTDTQYF.

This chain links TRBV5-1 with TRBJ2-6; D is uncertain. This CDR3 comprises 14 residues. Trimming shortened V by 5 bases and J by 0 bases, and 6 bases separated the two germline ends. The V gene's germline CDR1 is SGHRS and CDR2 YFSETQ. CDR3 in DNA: TGCGCCAGCAGAGAGTTCTCTGGGGCCAACGTCCTGACTTTC. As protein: CASREFSGANVLTF. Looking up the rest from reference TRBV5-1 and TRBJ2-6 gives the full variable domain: KAGVTQTPRYLIKTRGQQVTLSCSPISGHRSVSWYQQTPGQGLQFLFEYFSETQRNKGNFPGRFSGRQFSNSRSEMNVSTLELGDSALYLCASREFSGANVLTFGAGSRLTVL.

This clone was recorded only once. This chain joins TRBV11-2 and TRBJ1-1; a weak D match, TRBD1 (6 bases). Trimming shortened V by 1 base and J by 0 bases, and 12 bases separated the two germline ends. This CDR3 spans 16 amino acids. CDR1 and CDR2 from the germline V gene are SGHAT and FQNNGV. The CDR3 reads CASSLGQGNMNTEAFF. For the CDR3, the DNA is TGTGCCAGCAGCTTAGGGCAGGGGAACATGAACACTGAAGCTTTCTTT.

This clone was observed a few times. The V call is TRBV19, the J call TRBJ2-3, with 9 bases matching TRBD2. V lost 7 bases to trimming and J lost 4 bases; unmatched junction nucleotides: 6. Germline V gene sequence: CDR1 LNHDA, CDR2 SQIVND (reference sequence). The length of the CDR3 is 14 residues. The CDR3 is CASTPGGRADTQYF. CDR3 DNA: TGTGCCAGTACCCCGGGCGGGAGGGCAGATACGCAGTATTTT.

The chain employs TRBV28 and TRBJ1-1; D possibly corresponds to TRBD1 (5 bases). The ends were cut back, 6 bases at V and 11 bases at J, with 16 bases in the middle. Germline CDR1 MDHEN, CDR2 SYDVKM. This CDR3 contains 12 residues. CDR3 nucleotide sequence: TGTGCCAGCAGGAATGGACATATGTCTGCTTTCTTT. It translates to CASRNGHMSAFF. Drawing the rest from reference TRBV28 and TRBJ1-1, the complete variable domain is DVKVTQSSRYLVKRTGEKVFLECVQDMDHENMFWYRQDPGLGLRLIYFSYDVKMKEKGDIPEGYSVSREKKERFSLILESASTNQTSMYLCASRNGHMSAFFGQGTRLTVV.

CDR3 loop: CASSHPDIRNQPQHF. CDR3 DNA: TGTGCCAGCAGCCATCCGGACATTCGCAATCAGCCCCAGCATTTT. The chain employs TRBV16 and TRBJ1-5; a possible D gene is TRBD1 (5 bases). Germline CDR1 KGHSY, CDR2 FQNENV. V lost 3 bases and J 2 bases, leaving 11 bases between the germline ends. The CDR3 is 15 residues long.

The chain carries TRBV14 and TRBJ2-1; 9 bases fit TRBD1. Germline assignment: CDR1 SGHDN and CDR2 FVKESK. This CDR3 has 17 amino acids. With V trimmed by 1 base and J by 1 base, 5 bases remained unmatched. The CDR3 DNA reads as TGTGCCAGCAGCCAAGTGATTGGACAGGGGTCCTACAATGAGCAGTTCTTC. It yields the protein CASSQVIGQGSYNEQFF.